This TCR beta chain was captured by sequencing in a study of graft-versus-host responses after intestinal transplantation. The CDR3 has 14 residues. The germline V gene encodes CDR1 SGHTA and CDR2 FQGNSA. V trimming: 4 bases; J trimming: 5 bases; junction bases outside the gene matches: 3. In regard to this clone: Its antigen is still unknown. The sample carries other DNA sequences with the same CDR3.

Clones were read by immunoSEQ multiplex PCR, and TCRdb kept only the in-frame ones, dropping some. The sample has about 110,000 clones, just over 90% seen once. The chain links TRBV7-2 to TRBJ2-5; TRBD2 aligns across 11 bases. The specimen comprised unstimulated CD4+ T cells sorted from spleen or lymph node cells, sampled before transplant. The origin of this receptor is a human donor who was the organ donor for an intestinal transplant. CDR3 bases: TGTGCCAGCAGCTCCGGACTAGCGGGCGAGACCCAGTACTTC. It is translated as CASSSGLAGETQYF.